This T cell receptor (beta chain) was retrieved from a study of blood T cell repertoires in COVID-19. Looking at the study overall: Whether acute or convalescent, the COVID-19 samples came from the United States, Italy and Spain. PBMCs, B-cell-depleted T cells, or T cells provided the cDNA or gDNA that made up the material.

The V end was cut by 0 bases, the J end by 6 bases, with 15 bases between. The V gene's germline CDR1 is MNHEY and CDR2 SVGAGI. The CDR3 loop spans 15 amino acids. Original handling: Estimation of nucleated cell counts was performed using reference gene primer amplification. Profiled with immunoSEQ multiplex PCR; TCRdb holds only in-frame clones, not every one. V and J calls and clone size are copied from that table; D and trimming were computed from the DNA. The sample yields roughly 380,000 clones, about 85% seen once. The V and J genes are TRBV6-5 and TRBJ2-7; D may be TRBD2 (6 bases). Material: peripheral blood. The clonotype originates from a woman aged 18 to 35 with acute or convalescent COVID-19. CDR3 protein: CASSYSGGAGGEQYF. CDR3 nucleotide sequence: TGTGCCAGCAGTTACTCGGGCGGGGCAGGAGGCGAGCAGTACTTC.